This record looks at one T cell receptor (beta chain) sequence and its context. Reverse transcription of about 0.45 to 1 ug RNA used random hexamers. TCRdb re-called the immunoSEQ multiplex PCR reads through MiXCR, storing one row per CDR3 protein. The profile covers 250,000 to 300,000 distinct CDR3 sequences, with approximately 85% appearing a single time and around 0.2% taken by the ten largest. The multiple sclerosis controls comprised treatment-naive patients whose relapsing-remitting disease was stable or active. The CDR3 extends over 15 amino acids. The germline gives CDR1 GTSNPN, CDR2 SVGIG (reference sequence). With 4 bases clipped from V and 0 bases from J, the junction kept 6 bases outside the gene matches. This sample stems from a study of CD8 T cells in Susac syndrome.

The specimen sequenced was CD8+ T cells from PBMCs. The gene calls are TRBV30 and TRBJ2-1, with 7 bases matching TRBD2. This sequence was found in a human donor with multiple sclerosis. The CDR3 coding sequence is TGTGCCTGGAATAGCGGGTTTAACTCCTACAATGAGCAGTTCTTC. Its translation is CAWNSGFNSYNEQFF.